What follows are 25 T cell receptor beta chains derived from one specimen sequenced in a study of T cell changes during pregnancy in multiple sclerosis. Some clones are missing from TCRdb's copy, which holds only in-frame ones; the method was immunoSEQ multiplex PCR. The sample carries around 130,000 clones, approximately 94% recorded once. This specimen was peripheral blood, taken before pregnancy. These receptor sequences come from a female donor with multiple sclerosis, enrolled in a pregnancy study.

The chain carries TRBV27 and TRBJ2-2; D unclear. Germline V gene lookup returns CDR1 MNHEY and CDR2 SMNVEV (reference sequence). V was pared by 0 bases and J by 5 bases, with 4 bases between. CDR3 length: 13 amino acids. CDR3 in DNA: TGTGCCAGCAGTTTATCGAGGACCGGGGAGCTGTTTTTT. It specifies CASSLSRTGELFF.

The chain uses TRBV4-2 and TRBJ2-1, with TRBD2 matching over 9 bases. Germline V gene sequence: CDR1 LGHNA, CDR2 YNFKEQ. The CDR3 sequence is 15 residues long. V was pared by 4 bases and J by 5 bases, with 6 bases of the junction left unmatched. The CDR3 here is CASSRGGAAHNEQFF. For the CDR3, the DNA is TGTGCCAGCAGCCGCGGGGGGGCGGCTCACAATGAGCAGTTCTTC.

The rearrangement links TRBV19 to TRBJ1-1; TRBD1 matches at 7 bases. This CDR3 contains 13 residues. Germline CDR1 LNHDA, CDR2 SQIVND (reference sequence). Unmatched junction bases numbered 7, after V lost 7 bases and J lost 5 bases. The DNA for the CDR3 is TGTGCCAGTATCGACAGGGTTGGGACTGAAGCTTTCTTT. Amino acid sequence: CASIDRVGTEAFF.

V and J are TRBV18 and TRBJ1-2; D gene ambiguous. The CDR3 runs 12 residues. Trimming took 4 bases from V and 6 from J, leaving 9 bases between them. The germline V gene has CDR1 KGHSH and CDR2 LQKENI. CDR3 DNA sequence: TGTGCCAGCTCACTCCGAGGTGATGGCTACACCTTC. This gives the protein CASSLRGDGYTF.

The V call is TRBV19, the J call TRBJ2-7; 11 nucleotides agree with TRBD2. The CDR3 is made up of 14 amino acids. Germline V gives CDR1 LNHDA, CDR2 SQIVND (reference sequence). With 4 bases clipped from V and 6 bases from J, the junction kept 5 bases outside the gene matches. The CDR3 spells CASSTTGTSGEQYF. CDR3 nucleotide sequence: TGTGCCAGTAGTACGACCGGGACTAGCGGCGAGCAGTACTTC.

This clone occurred once. This sequence joins TRBV5-6 and TRBJ1-3; D not resolved. Germline lookup yields CDR1 SGHDT and CDR2 YYEEEE. The V and J ends lost 1 base and 3 bases respectively, with 14 bases between them. The CDR3 length is 16 residues. DNA of the CDR3: TGTGCCAGCAGCTTGTTAGCGTGGACGATTGGAAACACCATATATTTT. Translation gives CASSLLAWTIGNTIYF.

The chain has TRBV7-9 and TRBJ2-1; 10 nucleotides match TRBD2. Looked up from germline, CDR1 is SEHNR and CDR2 is FQNEAQ (reference sequence). This CDR3 has 15 amino acids. V gave up 4 bases and J gave up 8 bases; unmatched junction bases: 8. CDR3 region: CASSYPLAGEYEQFF. DNA of the CDR3: TGTGCCAGCAGCTACCCTCTAGCGGGGGAGTATGAGCAGTTCTTC.

The chain couples TRBV7-8 to TRBJ2-7, with TRBD1 matching 8 bases. The length of the CDR3 is 14 residues. V dropped 5 bases and J dropped 4; count of bases not matched to a gene: 7. The germline gives CDR1 SGHVS, CDR2 FQNEAQ. The CDR3 reads CASSTTTGGYEQYF. The CDR3 DNA follows: TGTGCCAGCAGCACCACAACAGGGGGGTACGAGCAGTACTTC.

A single count supports this clone. Here the CDR3 reads CAAGQSSYEQYF. CDR3 nucleotides: TGTGCCGCTGGACAGTCCTCCTACGAGCAGTACTTC. The chain links TRBV6-1 to TRBJ2-7, with a tentative D call TRBD1 (6 bases). The CDR3 is made up of 12 amino acids. Germline V CDR1 and CDR2: MNHNS, SASEGT. Trimming took 11 bases from V and 0 from J, leaving 11 bases between them.

This sequence joins TRBV2 and TRBJ2-6; D unclear. The CDR3 is 17 amino acids. The germline gives CDR1 SNHLY, CDR2 FYNNEI. Trimming shortened V by 4 bases and J by 0 bases, and 13 bases separated the two germline ends. CDR3 nucleotide sequence: TGTGCCAGCAGTGTCGAGGCAACGAGCTCTGGGGCCAACGTCCTGACTTTC. It encodes CASSVEATSSGANVLTF.

CDR3 coding DNA: TGTGCCAGCAGCCCCGGGACAGGGGGCGCGATGGTAGCTAACTATGGCTACACCTTC. It translates to CASSPGTGGAMVANYGYTF. J is TRBJ1-2 and V is TRBV5-6, with 12 nucleotides matching TRBD1. This CDR3 is 19 amino acids long. The germline V gene has CDR1 SGHDT and CDR2 YYEEEE. The J segment lost 0 bases and the V segment lost 4 bases, leaving 13 bases of the junction unmatched.

J is TRBJ1-1 and V is TRBV6-1; perhaps TRBD1 as D (5 bases). Trimming left V 0 bases short and J 0 bases short, with 8 bases between. The length of the CDR3 is 15 residues. CDR1 is MNHNS and CDR2 is SASEGT in the germline V gene. CDR3 loop: CASSEAGTLNTEAFF. CDR3 bases: TGTGCCAGCAGTGAAGCAGGGACTTTGAACACTGAAGCTTTCTTT.

DNA for the CDR3: TGTGCCACTCGGGGGGGACCCAAAAACATTCAGTACTTC. Amino acids: CATRGGPKNIQYF. The chain combines TRBV7-9 with TRBJ2-4, with 8 bases matching TRBD2. V trimming: 10 bases; J trimming: 2 bases; junction bases outside the gene matches: 4. Germline V gene sequence: CDR1 SEHNR, CDR2 FQNEAQ (reference sequence). CDR3 length: 13 residues.

The rearrangement joins TRBV18 to TRBJ1-1, with TRBD1 as a possible D gene (6 bases). V was trimmed by 3 bases and J by 3 bases, leaving 11 bases between them. Per the germline V gene, CDR1 is KGHSH and CDR2 is LQKENI. This CDR3 is 14 amino acids long. The CDR3, as DNA: TGTGCCAGCTCACCCACAGGGAAGGACACTGAAGCTTTCTTT. This encodes CASSPTGKDTEAFF.

V is TRBV2 and J is TRBJ2-5, with unresolved D. The CDR3 is 13 residues long. Deletions cut 1 base from V and 4 bases from J, with 7 bases between. Germline V gene sequence: CDR1 SNHLY, CDR2 FYNNEI. Here the CDR3 DNA reads TGTGCCAGCAGTGAAGGTCTTCGAGAGACCCAGTACTTC. It encodes CASSEGLRETQYF.

In its sample, this clone was seen once. This sequence joins TRBV30 and TRBJ1-3, with a tentative D call TRBD1 (6 bases). Per germline, CDR1 GTSNPN and CDR2 SVGIG (reference sequence). V was clipped by 4 bases and J by 3 bases, with 13 bases between them. The length of the CDR3 is 14 residues. The CDR3 bases are TGTGCCTGGACCCAAGGGGGGGTTGGAAACACCATATATTTT. Encoded protein: CAWTQGGVGNTIYF.

The chain carries TRBV6-6 and TRBJ2-5; 9 bases fit TRBD1. Germline V gene data show CDR1 as MNHNY and CDR2 as SVGAGI (reference sequence). The CDR3 spans 15 residues. Trimming cost V 6 bases and J 6 bases; bases outside gene matches: 11. The CDR3 coding sequence is TGTGCCAGCAGCTCGGACAGGGGATTATGGAAGACCCAGTACTTC. This gives the protein CASSSDRGLWKTQYF.

Concerning this clone: At one boundary the junction diverges from the germline segment, which might be a read error. The chain recombines TRBV6-1 with TRBJ2-7; a possible D gene is TRBD2 (5 bases). Per germline, CDR1 MNHNS and CDR2 SASEGT. The CDR3 totals 14 residues. Here the CDR3 DNA reads TGTGCCAGCTCTAGCTTCCCAGGCTCCTACGGGCAGTACTTC. It is translated as CASSSFPGSYGQYF.

The chain joins TRBV27 to TRBJ2-3; TRBD1 agrees at 8 bases. Unmatched junction bases numbered 6, after V lost 6 bases and J lost 1 base. Germline V gene lookup returns CDR1 MNHEY and CDR2 SMNVEV (reference sequence). This CDR3 has 15 residues. DNA of the CDR3: TGTGCCAGCAGGGAGACAGGGGCGGGCACAGATACGCAGTATTTT. Residues: CASRETGAGTDTQYF.

The chain uses TRBV5-6 and TRBJ2-1; D uncertain. V lost 3 bases to trimming and J lost 8 bases, with 15 bases between them. Germline CDR1 SGHDT, CDR2 YYEEEE. The CDR3 has 14 residues. Here the CDR3 DNA reads TGTGCCAGCAGCTCGACTGAGAGTAGGCATGAGCAGTTCTTC. Protein sequence: CASSSTESRHEQFF.

CDR3 nucleotide sequence: TGCGCCAGCAGCTCAAGCGGGGCCGTCTACAATGAGCAGTTCTTC. It specifies CASSSSGAVYNEQFF. This chain joins TRBV5-1 and TRBJ2-1, with 7 bases aligning to TRBD2. The CDR3 loop spans 15 amino acids. V lost 3 bases and J lost 3; bases outside the gene matches: 6. Germline V gene lookup returns CDR1 SGHRS and CDR2 YFSETQ.

The J gene is TRBJ2-7, the V gene TRBV5-1; 12 bases are shared with TRBD2. This CDR3 contains 17 residues. After removal of 3 bases from V and 3 bases from J, the junction contained 10 bases not matched to a gene. From germline, CDR1 is SGHRS and CDR2 YFSETQ. The CDR3 DNA reads TGCGCCAGCAGCTCGACTAGCGGGGGCGTCCTCCTCTACGAGCAGTACTTC. As protein: CASSSTSGGVLLYEQYF.

The chain employs TRBV5-4 and TRBJ2-7; 9 bases fit TRBD1. The germline CDR1 and CDR2 sequences are SGHNT and YYREEE (reference sequence). This CDR3 spans 15 amino acids. V was clipped by 0 bases and J by 3 bases; unmatched bases: 4. For the CDR3, the DNA is TGTGCCAGCAGCTTGGCCCCGACAGGGGGCTACGAGCAGTACTTC. It encodes CASSLAPTGGYEQYF.

The J gene is TRBJ1-1, the V gene TRBV14; D not certain. Per germline, CDR1 SGHDN and CDR2 FVKESK. The CDR3 runs 15 residues. V was shortened by 3 bases and J by 0 bases, with 11 bases between the two germline ends. The CDR3 DNA reads TGTGCCAGCAGCCATAACGTTGGCATGAACACTGAAGCTTTCTTT. Its translation: CASSHNVGMNTEAFF.

The CDR3 DNA reads TGTGCCAGCAGCGAGTCCGGCGGGGGGCTATACAATGAGCAGTTCTTC. This encodes CASSESGGGLYNEQFF. The genes are TRBV9 and TRBJ2-1, with TRBD2 identical over 8 bases. V lost 3 bases and J lost 4; bases outside the gene matches: 9. This CDR3 comprises 16 residues. The germline CDR1 and CDR2 sequences are SGDLS and YYNGEE.